This TCR beta chain stems from a study of shared clonotypes between healthy human individuals. Germline-derived CDR1 and CDR2 are MDHEN and SYDVKM. This CDR3 region has 15 residues. Trimming left V 0 bases short and J 1 base short, with 9 bases between. How the authors handled the data: ImmunoSEQ output held junction-only sequences without quality scores, so filtering differed. Produced via immunoSEQ multiplex PCR; TCRdb's table is partial and in-frame only. The V and J calls and clone size come from that table; D and trimming were worked out from the DNA. This table has fewer than 1.8 million clones, approximately 98.5% appearing once. Free of recent acute infections or vaccinations, the donors were healthy HIV-negative adults. A CD45RA+ naive subset and a CD45RA-negative memory subset were split from CD4+ cells.

J is TRBJ1-1 and V is TRBV28, with a possible D match to TRBD1 (5 bases). This TCR came from a man aged 25 to 45 in good health. Sequencing used naive CD4+ T cells sorted from blood. Documented subset: CD45RA+ positively selected. Here the CDR3 reads CASSLWVRANTEAFF. The DNA of the CDR3 is TGTGCCAGCAGTTTATGGGTCAGGGCGAACACTGAAGCTTTCTTT.